The clone carrying this T cell receptor beta chain came up once. Its antigen remains unidentified. This record comes from a study of cytomegalovirus exposure and HLA in healthy donors. Findings and limits, study-wide: Using a false discovery rate of 0.05, a later analysis showed that 16,951 TCR beta sequences were associated with HLA alleles.

The PCR contained 60 Vbeta and 13 Jbeta primers. In the authors' workflow: Later analysis identified roughly 84 million unique TCR beta chains, 9 million to 13 million shared. Produced via immunoSEQ multiplex PCR; TCRdb's table is partial and in-frame only. The V and J calls and clone size are taken from that table; D and trimming were inferred from the DNA. Among about 180,000 clones listed, 77% were seen once. Participants comprised healthy donors of bone marrow. CDR1 SGHRS and CDR2 YFSETQ come from the germline V gene. CDR3 length equals 15 residues. The V end lost 2 bases, the J end lost 5 bases, and 13 bases lay between the germline ends.

The TCR originated in a man younger than 30 in good health and CMV-seronegative. Sequences were obtained from PBMCs. The chain carries TRBV5-1 and TRBJ2-2, with TRBD1 as a possible D gene (6 bases). CDR3 nucleotide sequence: TGCGCCAGCAGCTTCCAGGGGCAGGAGACCGGGGAGCTGTTTTTT. This translates into CASSFQGQETGELFF. Filled out from reference TRBV5-1 and TRBJ2-2, the complete variable domain reads KAGVTQTPRYLIKTRGQQVTLSCSPISGHRSVSWYQQTPGQGLQFLFEYFSETQRNKGNFPGRFSGRQFSNSRSEMNVSTLELGDSALYLCASSFQGQETGELFFGEGSRLTVL.